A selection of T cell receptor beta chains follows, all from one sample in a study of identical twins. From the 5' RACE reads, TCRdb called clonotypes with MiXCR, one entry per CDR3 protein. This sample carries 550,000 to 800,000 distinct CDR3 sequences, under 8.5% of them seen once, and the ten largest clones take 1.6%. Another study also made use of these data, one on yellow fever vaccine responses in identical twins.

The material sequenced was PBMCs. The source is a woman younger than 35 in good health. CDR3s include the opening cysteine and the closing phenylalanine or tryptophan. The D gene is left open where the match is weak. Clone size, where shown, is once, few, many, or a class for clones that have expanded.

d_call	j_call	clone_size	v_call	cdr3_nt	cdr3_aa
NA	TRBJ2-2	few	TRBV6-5	TGTGCCAGCAGTTATTCCGGGCCGGGACTCAACACCGGGGAGCTGTTTTTT	CASSYSGPGLNTGELFF
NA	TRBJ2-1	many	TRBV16	TGTGCCAGCAGCCTCGGAGTGAGCAATGAGCAGTTCTTC	CASSLGVSNEQFF
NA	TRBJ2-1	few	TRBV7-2	TGTGCCAGCAGCTTAGCGCCAGAATCCTACAATGAGCAGTTCTTC	CASSLAPESYNEQFF
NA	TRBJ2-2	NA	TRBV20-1	TGCAGTGCTAGCCTGAGGCACACCGGGGAGCTGTTTTTT	CSASLRHTGELFF
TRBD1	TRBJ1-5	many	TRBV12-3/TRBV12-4	TGTGCCAGCAGAAATTCCGATAGGGGGCAAGGGCCCCAGCATTTT	CASRNSDRGQGPQHF
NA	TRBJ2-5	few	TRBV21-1	TGTGCCAGCAGAAACCACGGGTTC	CASRNHGF
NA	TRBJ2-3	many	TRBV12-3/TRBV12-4	TGTGCCAGCAGTTTATATGGGACTGGCACAGATACGCAGTATTTT	CASSLYGTGTDTQYF
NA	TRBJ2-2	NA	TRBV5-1	TGCGCCAGCAGCCTCGGCCAGCTTGGGACCGGGGAGCTGTTTTTT	CASSLGQLGTGELFF
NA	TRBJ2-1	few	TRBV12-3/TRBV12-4	TGTGCCAGCAGTGAGGTAGGGGGGATGGGCTACAATGAGCAGTTCTTC	CASSEVGGMGYNEQFF
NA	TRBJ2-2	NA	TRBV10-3	TGTGCCACCCAGGGGGGGGTGAACACCGGGGAGCTGTTTTTT	CATQGGVNTGELFF
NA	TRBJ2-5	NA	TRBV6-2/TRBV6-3	TGTGCCAGCAGCCACGGGGAGGAGAGACAAGAGACCCAGTACTTC	CASSHGEERQETQYF
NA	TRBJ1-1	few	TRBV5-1	TGCGCCAGCACCGGTGGGGGCCTCTCCCCCTACGCTGAAGCTTTCTTT	CASTGGGLSPYAEAFF
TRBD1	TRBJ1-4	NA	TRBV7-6	TGTGCCAGCAGCTCCGGACAGGGAACTGGTGAAAAACTGTTTTTT	CASSSGQGTGEKLFF
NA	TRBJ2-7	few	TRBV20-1	TGCAGTGCCCCCTCCGTCGACGGGAACTACGAGCAGTACTTC	CSAPSVDGNYEQYF
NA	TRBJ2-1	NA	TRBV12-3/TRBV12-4	TGTGCCAGCAGTTTCCTTCGGGACTCTGAGCAGTTCTTC	CASSFLRDSEQFF
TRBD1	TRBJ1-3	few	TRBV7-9	TGTGCCAGCAGCCCCGGGACAGGGGGCACCATATATTTT	CASSPGTGGTIYF
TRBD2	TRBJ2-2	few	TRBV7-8	TGTGCCAGCAGCTCCCACAGACTAGCAGAGAACACCGGGGAGCTGTTTTTT	CASSSHRLAENTGELFF
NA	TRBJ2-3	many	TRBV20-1	TGCAGTGCTAGAGATCGGCACAGCTTAGTTACAGATACGCAGTATTTT	CSARDRHSLVTDTQYF
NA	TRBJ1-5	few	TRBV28	TGTGCCAGCAGTTTACATGGATATAGCAATCAGCCCCAGCATTTT	CASSLHGYSNQPQHF
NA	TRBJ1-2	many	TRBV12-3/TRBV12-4	TGTGCCAGCAGTTCCTTACAGGGCTATGGCTACACCTTC	CASSSLQGYGYTF
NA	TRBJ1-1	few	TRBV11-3	TGTGCCAGCAGCTTAGAGTCCGGAATGAACACTGAAGCTTTCTTT	CASSLESGMNTEAFF
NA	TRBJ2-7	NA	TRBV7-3	TGTGCCAGCAGCGTAGGGGTGGGGTTCGAGCAGTACTTC	CASSVGVGFEQYF
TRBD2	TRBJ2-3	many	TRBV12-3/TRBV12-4	TGTGCCAGCAGTGAAGGACTAGCTTCGGGGGCAGATACGCAGTATTTT	CASSEGLASGADTQYF
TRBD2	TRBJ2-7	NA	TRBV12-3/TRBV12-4	TGTGCCAGCAGTTTCGGAGCGGGAGGGCTCTACGAGCAGTACTTC	CASSFGAGGLYEQYF
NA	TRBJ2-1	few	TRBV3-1	TGTGCCAGCAGCCAAGAGGCCTGGGTAAACGAGCAGTTCTTC	CASSQEAWVNEQFF
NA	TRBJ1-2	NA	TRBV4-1	TGCGCCAGCAGCCAAGAATCGGACCGCTATGGCTACACCTTC	CASSQESDRYGYTF
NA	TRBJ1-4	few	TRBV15	TGTGCCACCAGCAGAGAAAGTATAAATGAAAAACTGTTTTTT	CATSRESINEKLFF
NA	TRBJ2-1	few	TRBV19	TGTGCCAGTAGGTTGACAGCGATCTCCTACAATGAGCAGTTCTTC	CASRLTAISYNEQFF
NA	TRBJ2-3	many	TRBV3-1	TGTGCCAGCACTGGGGCAGGAGATACGCAGTATTTT	CASTGAGDTQYF
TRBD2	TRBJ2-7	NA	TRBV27	TGTGCCAGCTCAAAGGGACTAGCGGAGCCCTACGAGCAGTACTTC	CASSKGLAEPYEQYF
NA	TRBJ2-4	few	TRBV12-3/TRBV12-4	TGTGCCAGCAGTTTTGGCCCCCAAAACATTCAGTACTTC	CASSFGPQNIQYF
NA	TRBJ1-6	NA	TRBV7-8	TGTGCCAGCAGCTTAGAACAGGGAAGTTCACCCCTCCACTTT	CASSLEQGSSPLHF
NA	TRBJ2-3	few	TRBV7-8	TGTGCCAGCAGTTTAGGGGGGGGAGACTGGAGGGACACAGATACGCAGTATTTT	CASSLGGGDWRDTDTQYF
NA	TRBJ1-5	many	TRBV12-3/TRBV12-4	TGTGCCAGTTCTAGGGCGACCAATCAGCCCCAGCATTTT	CASSRATNQPQHF
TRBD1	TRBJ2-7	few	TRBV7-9	TGTGCCAGCAGCTTACCAGGGACAGACTACGAGCAGTACTTC	CASSLPGTDYEQYF
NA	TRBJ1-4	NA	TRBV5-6	TGTGCCTCTGGGGGTGCAACTAATGAAAAACTGTTTTTT	CASGGATNEKLFF
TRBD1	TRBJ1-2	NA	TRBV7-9	TGTGCCAGCAGCCCCGCAGGGGGAGATGGCGGCTACACCTTC	CASSPAGGDGGYTF
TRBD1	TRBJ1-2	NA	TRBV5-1	TGCGCCAGCAGCTTGGCCCCAGGGGGCTTTGATGGCTACACCTTC	CASSLAPGGFDGYTF
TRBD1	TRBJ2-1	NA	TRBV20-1	TGCAGTGCCCCCCTGGGCAGGGGGCGTAATGAGCAGTTCTTC	CSAPLGRGRNEQFF
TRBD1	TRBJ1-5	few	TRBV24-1	TGTGCCACCAGTGACCCGACAGGGAATAGCAATCAGCCCCAGCATTTT	CATSDPTGNSNQPQHF
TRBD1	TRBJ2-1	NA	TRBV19	TGTGCCAGTAGTAACTGGACAGGGTATCTTGAGCAGTTCTTC	CASSNWTGYLEQFF
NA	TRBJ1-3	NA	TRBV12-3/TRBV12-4	TGTGCCAGCAGTCACGACAGGAGAGACTCTGGAAACACCATATATTTT	CASSHDRRDSGNTIYF
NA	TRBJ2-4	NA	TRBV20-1	TGCAGTGCTAGCGGGGGGCTAGCCAAAAACATTCAGTACTTC	CSASGGLAKNIQYF
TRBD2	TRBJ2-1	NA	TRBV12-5	TGTGCTAGTGGTCGCCACGGACTAGCGGGTCCCCACAATGAGCAGTTCTTC	CASGRHGLAGPHNEQFF
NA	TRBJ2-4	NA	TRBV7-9	TGTGCCAGCAGCTTACTGGGAGGGGGCGCGGACATTCAGTACTTC	CASSLLGGGADIQYF
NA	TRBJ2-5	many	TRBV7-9	TGTGCCAGCAGCTTAGGCAGACAAGAGACCCAGTACTTC	CASSLGRQETQYF
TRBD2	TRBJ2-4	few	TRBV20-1	TGCAGTGCTAGTAACAGCGGGATTGCCAAAAACATTCAGTACTTC	CSASNSGIAKNIQYF
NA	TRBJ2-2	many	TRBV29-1	TGCAGCGTTCAGCGCACCGGGGAGCTGTTTTTT	CSVQRTGELFF
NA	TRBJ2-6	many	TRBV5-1	TGCGCCAGCCGGACAGTCTCTGGGGCCAACGTCCTGACTTTC	CASRTVSGANVLTF
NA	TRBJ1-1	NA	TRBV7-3	TGTGCCAGCAGCTTCGGGCAGGGGAGGGGGACTGAAGCTTTCTTT	CASSFGQGRGTEAFF
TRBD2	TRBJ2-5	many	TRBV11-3	TGTGCCAGCAGCTCGCATGGGGGACTAGCGGCAGAGACCCAGTACTTC	CASSSHGGLAAETQYF
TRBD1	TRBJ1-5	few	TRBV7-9	TGTGCCAGCAGCTTAGGAGGACAGGATCAGCCCCAGCATTTT	CASSLGGQDQPQHF
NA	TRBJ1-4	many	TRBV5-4	TGTGCCAGCAGCCCGGATTCAACTAATGAAAAACTGTTTTTT	CASSPDSTNEKLFF
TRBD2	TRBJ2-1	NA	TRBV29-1	TGCAGCGGGAGCGGGGGCTACAATGAGCAGTTCTTC	CSGSGGYNEQFF
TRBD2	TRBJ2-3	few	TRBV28	TGTGCCAGCAGTTTAATGGGGGGGGGCACAGATACGCAGTATTTT	CASSLMGGGTDTQYF